The rows below give T cell receptor beta chains drawn from one sample of a study of T cell repertoires in cytomegalovirus infection. TCRdb independently ran MiXCR on the reads; one entry per CDR3 protein. The repertoire holds approximately 750,000 distinct CDR3 sequences, with 35% to 40% as singletons. The specimen was PBMCs. The origin of the receptors is a human donor in good health (CMV status not recorded). Some clones in this sample may be carry-over from other donors' samples. The CDR3 runs from the conserved cysteine through the conserved F or W. Each record gives: D gene, clone size, V gene, J gene, CDR3 DNA, CDR3 protein. The D gene is left open where the match is weak. A row's size may be missing; if present it is once, few, many or a size class.

d_gene: NA
abundance: few
v_gene: TRBV15
j_gene: TRBJ2-2
CDR3nt: TGTGCCACCAGCAGAGATCCCAGGGGTGGCACCGGGGAGCTGTTTTTT
CDR3aa: CATSRDPRGGTGELFF

d_gene: NA
abundance: NA
v_gene: TRBV28
j_gene: TRBJ2-1
CDR3nt: TGTGCCAGCAGCTCCGACCCTCGCTCCTACAATGAGCAGTTCTTC
CDR3aa: CASSSDPRSYNEQFF

d_gene: TRBD1
abundance: NA
v_gene: TRBV30
j_gene: TRBJ1-5
CDR3nt: TGTGACTGGAGGTCCGCCGGGGGACAGCCCCATCATTTT
CDR3aa: CDWRSAGGQPHHF

d_gene: NA
abundance: NA
v_gene: TRBV20-1
j_gene: TRBJ2-5
CDR3nt: TGCAGTGCTTTCATGAAAGAGACCCAGTACTTC
CDR3aa: CSAFMKETQYF

d_gene: NA
abundance: NA
v_gene: TRBV5-6
j_gene: TRBJ2-3
CDR3nt: TGTGCCAGCAGCTTGTCGGCGTGGCGCGAGGGTACAGATACGCAGTATTTT
CDR3aa: CASSLSAWREGTDTQYF

d_gene: NA
abundance: NA
v_gene: TRBV7-9
j_gene: TRBJ2-1
CDR3nt: TGTGCCAGCAGCTTAGCGGGCCGAACGGGGCAGTTCTTC
CDR3aa: CASSLAGRTGQFF

d_gene: TRBD1
abundance: few
v_gene: TRBV6-1
j_gene: TRBJ1-6
CDR3nt: TGTGCCAGCAGTGAATGGTTCCGGGACAGCTATAATTCACCCCTCCACTTT
CDR3aa: CASSEWFRDSYNSPLHF

d_gene: TRBD1
abundance: many
v_gene: TRBV7-6
j_gene: TRBJ1-1
CDR3nt: TGTGCCAGCAGCAAACAGGGGGTAAACACTGAAGCTTTCTTT
CDR3aa: CASSKQGVNTEAFF

d_gene: TRBD2
abundance: few
v_gene: TRBV14
j_gene: TRBJ2-1
CDR3nt: TGTGCCAGCAGCCTAGCGGGAGGGCCCACCAATGAGCAGTTCTTC
CDR3aa: CASSLAGGPTNEQFF

d_gene: NA
abundance: few
v_gene: TRBV29-1
j_gene: TRBJ1-3
CDR3nt: TGCAGCGTTGAATCTAGACTTGTTGGAAACACCATATATTTT
CDR3aa: CSVESRLVGNTIYF

d_gene: NA
abundance: many
v_gene: TRBV7-2
j_gene: TRBJ2-2
CDR3nt: TGTGCCAGCAGCCCATTAATAGCGACCGGGGAGCTGTTTTTT
CDR3aa: CASSPLIATGELFF

d_gene: NA
abundance: NA
v_gene: TRBV7-9
j_gene: TRBJ1-5
CDR3nt: TGTGCCAGCAGCTTAGTGGGGGAGTTTCAGCCCCAGCATTTT
CDR3aa: CASSLVGEFQPQHF

d_gene: TRBD1
abundance: NA
v_gene: TRBV2
j_gene: TRBJ1-6
CDR3nt: TGTGCCAGCAGTGTAATGGGAGGGGGCATCTCACCCCTCCACTTT
CDR3aa: CASSVMGGGISPLHF

d_gene: NA
abundance: NA
v_gene: TRBV7-2
j_gene: TRBJ1-1
CDR3nt: TGTGCCAGCAGCTTTTGGCGCCGGATAATGAACACTGAAGCTTTCTTT
CDR3aa: CASSFWRRIMNTEAFF

d_gene: TRBD2
abundance: NA
v_gene: TRBV20-1
j_gene: TRBJ2-7
CDR3nt: TGCAGTGCCCCCAGGACTAGCTCTGTCTACGAGCAGTACTTC
CDR3aa: CSAPRTSSVYEQYF

d_gene: NA
abundance: few
v_gene: TRBV11-2
j_gene: TRBJ2-3
CDR3nt: TGTGCCAGCAGCAGCCCCGGTACAAATACGCAGTATTTT
CDR3aa: CASSSPGTNTQYF

d_gene: NA
abundance: few
v_gene: TRBV6-8
j_gene: TRBJ1-4
CDR3nt: TGTGCCAGCAGTTCGCTAGCCTGGACCCTTCGGGTTGAAAAACTGTTTTTT
CDR3aa: CASSSLAWTLRVEKLFF

d_gene: NA
abundance: NA
v_gene: TRBV7-2
j_gene: TRBJ1-4
CDR3nt: TGTGCCAGGAGCTTAAGCCTTACTAATGAAAAACTGTTTTTT
CDR3aa: CARSLSLTNEKLFF

d_gene: TRBD1
abundance: NA
v_gene: TRBV10-2
j_gene: TRBJ2-1
CDR3nt: TGCGCCAGCGGGACAGGGCGATACAATGAGCAGTTCTTC
CDR3aa: CASGTGRYNEQFF

d_gene: NA
abundance: NA
v_gene: TRBV27
j_gene: TRBJ1-2
CDR3nt: TGTGCCAGCAGCGAGTATCCCCGAAGTGGCTACACCTTC
CDR3aa: CASSEYPRSGYTF

d_gene: NA
abundance: NA
v_gene: TRBV6-6
j_gene: TRBJ1-4
CDR3nt: TGTGCCAGCAGTCCGGGTGGGGTAGTCACAACTAATGAAAAACTGTTTTTT
CDR3aa: CASSPGGVVTTNEKLFF

d_gene: NA
abundance: NA
v_gene: TRBV12-3/TRBV12-4
j_gene: TRBJ1-1
CDR3nt: TGTGCCAGCGGCTTTGGAACCCTCAGGGGTGACACTGAAGCTTTCTTT
CDR3aa: CASGFGTLRGDTEAFF

d_gene: TRBD2
abundance: NA
v_gene: TRBV28
j_gene: TRBJ2-6
CDR3nt: TGTGCCAGCGGGGGGGGAAGCTCTGGGGCCAACGTCCTGACTTTC
CDR3aa: CASGGGSSGANVLTF

d_gene: NA
abundance: NA
v_gene: TRBV28
j_gene: TRBJ2-2
CDR3nt: TGTGCCAGCAGCCCAGGAACCCTCGCCACCGGGGAGCTGTTTTTT
CDR3aa: CASSPGTLATGELFF

d_gene: NA
abundance: few
v_gene: TRBV12-3/TRBV12-4
j_gene: TRBJ2-6
CDR3nt: TGTGCCAGCAGTGTCGGTGGGTCCGGGGCCAACGTCCTGACTTTC
CDR3aa: CASSVGGSGANVLTF

d_gene: NA
abundance: NA
v_gene: TRBV6-1
j_gene: TRBJ2-7
CDR3nt: TGTGCCAGCAGTGAATGGGACTTGGAGACAGGGAAGACTAGCTGGCGCTACGAGCAGTACTTC
CDR3aa: CASSEWDLETGKTSWRYEQYF

d_gene: TRBD1
abundance: few
v_gene: TRBV12-3/TRBV12-4
j_gene: TRBJ2-7
CDR3nt: TGTGCCAGCAGTTTGGGATTGGGACAGTTCTACGAGCAGTACTTC
CDR3aa: CASSLGLGQFYEQYF

d_gene: NA
abundance: NA
v_gene: TRBV27
j_gene: TRBJ2-3
CDR3nt: TGTGCCCGCAGTCGGAGCACAGATACGCAGTATTTT
CDR3aa: CARSRSTDTQYF

d_gene: NA
abundance: few
v_gene: TRBV7-3
j_gene: TRBJ1-1
CDR3nt: TGTGCCAGCAGCCCCCGGGGAGGGATGAACACTGAAGCTTTCTTT
CDR3aa: CASSPRGGMNTEAFF

d_gene: TRBD1
abundance: NA
v_gene: TRBV24-1
j_gene: TRBJ1-5
CDR3nt: TGTGCCACCAGGGGACAGGGCCCCAATCAGCCCCAGCATTTT
CDR3aa: CATRGQGPNQPQHF